This T cell receptor (beta chain) was sequenced for a study of shared clonotypes between healthy human individuals. TCRdb's copy holds only in-frame clones and misses some; the assay was immunoSEQ multiplex PCR. This table has about 2.1 million clones, more than 85% appearing once. The naive CD8 population came from CD45RO-negative cells selected for CCR7, without terminally differentiated effector memory CD45RA+ cells. This TCR came from a man aged 18 to 35 in good health. Some clones in this sample may be carry-over from other donors' samples. The sample taken for sequencing was naive CD8+ T cells from PBMCs.

DNA for the CDR3: TGTGCCAGCAGTCGCCGCGTTGGGCCAGGGCAGTTCTTC. Translated, it gives CASSRRVGPGQFF. The gene calls are TRBV28 and TRBJ2-1; D gene ambiguous. The CDR3 runs to 13 residues. V shed 5 bases and J shed 12 bases, with 17 bases lying between them. Germline V CDR1 and CDR2: MDHEN, SYDVKM.